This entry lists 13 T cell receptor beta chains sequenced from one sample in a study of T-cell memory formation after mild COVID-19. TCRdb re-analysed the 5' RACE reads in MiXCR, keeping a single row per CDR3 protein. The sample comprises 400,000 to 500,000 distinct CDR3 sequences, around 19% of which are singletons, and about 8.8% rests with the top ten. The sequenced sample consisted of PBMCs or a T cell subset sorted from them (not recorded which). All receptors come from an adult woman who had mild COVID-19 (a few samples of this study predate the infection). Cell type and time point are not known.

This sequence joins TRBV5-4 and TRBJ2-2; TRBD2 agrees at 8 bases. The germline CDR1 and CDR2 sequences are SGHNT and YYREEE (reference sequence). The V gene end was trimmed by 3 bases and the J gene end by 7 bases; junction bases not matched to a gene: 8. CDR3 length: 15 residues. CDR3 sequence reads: CASSYNQRESGELFF. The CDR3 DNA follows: TGTGCCAGCAGCTACAATCAGCGGGAGAGCGGGGAGCTGTTTTTT.

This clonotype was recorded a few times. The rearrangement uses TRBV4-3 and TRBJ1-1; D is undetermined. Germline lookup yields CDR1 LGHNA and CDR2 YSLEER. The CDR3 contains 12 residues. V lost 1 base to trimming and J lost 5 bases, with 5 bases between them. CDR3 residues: CASSQGQTEAFF. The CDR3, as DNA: TGCGCCAGCAGCCAAGGGCAGACTGAAGCTTTCTTT.

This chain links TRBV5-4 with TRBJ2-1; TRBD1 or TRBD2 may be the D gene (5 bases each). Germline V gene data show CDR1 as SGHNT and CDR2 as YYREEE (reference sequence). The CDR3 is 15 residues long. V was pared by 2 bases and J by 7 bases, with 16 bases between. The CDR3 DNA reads TGTGCCAGCAGCTTCAGGTCAGGGAGAGGAAATGAGCAGTTCTTC. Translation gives CASSFRSGRGNEQFF.

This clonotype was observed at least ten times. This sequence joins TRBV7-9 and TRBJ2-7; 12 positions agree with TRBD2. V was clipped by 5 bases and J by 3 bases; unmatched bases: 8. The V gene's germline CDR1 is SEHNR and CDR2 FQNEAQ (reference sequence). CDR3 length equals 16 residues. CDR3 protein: CASSTRGTSGHYEQYF. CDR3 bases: TGTGCCAGCAGCACGCGCGGGACTAGCGGGCACTACGAGCAGTACTTC.

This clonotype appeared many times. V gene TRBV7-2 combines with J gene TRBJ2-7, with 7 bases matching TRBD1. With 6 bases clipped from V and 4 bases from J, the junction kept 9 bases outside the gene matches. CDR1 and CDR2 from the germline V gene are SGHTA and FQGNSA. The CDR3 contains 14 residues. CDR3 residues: CASRFRGFLYEQYF. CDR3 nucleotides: TGTGCCAGCAGGTTCAGGGGGTTCCTTTACGAGCAGTACTTC.

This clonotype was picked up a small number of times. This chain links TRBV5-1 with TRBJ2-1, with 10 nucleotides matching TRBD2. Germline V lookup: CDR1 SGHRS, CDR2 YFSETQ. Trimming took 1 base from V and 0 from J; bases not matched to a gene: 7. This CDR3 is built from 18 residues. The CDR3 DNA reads TGCGCCAGCAGCTTGTTCCTAGCGGGAGCTCCCTCCTACAATGAGCAGTTCTTC. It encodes CASSLFLAGAPSYNEQFF.

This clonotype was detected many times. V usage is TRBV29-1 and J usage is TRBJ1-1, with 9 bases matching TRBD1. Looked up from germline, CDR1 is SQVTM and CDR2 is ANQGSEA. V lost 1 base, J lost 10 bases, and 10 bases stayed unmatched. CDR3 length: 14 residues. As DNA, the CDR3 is TGCAGCGTTGAAGGGGCGACAGGGGGATCTGTAGCTTTCTTT. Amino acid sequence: CSVEGATGGSVAFF. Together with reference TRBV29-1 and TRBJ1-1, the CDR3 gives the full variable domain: SAVISQKPSRDICQRGTSLTIQCQVDSQVTMMFWYRQQPGQSLTLIATANQGSEATYESGFVIDKFPISRPNLTFSTLTVSNMSPEDSSIYLCSVEGATGGSVAFFGQGTRLTVV.

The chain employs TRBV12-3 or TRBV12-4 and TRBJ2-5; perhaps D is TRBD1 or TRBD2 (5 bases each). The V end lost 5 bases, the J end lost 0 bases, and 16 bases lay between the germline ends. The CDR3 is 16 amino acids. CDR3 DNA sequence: TGTGCCAGCAGTGTCCGGGGACGCGGGTACCAAGAGACCCAGTACTTC. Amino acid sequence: CASSVRGRGYQETQYF.

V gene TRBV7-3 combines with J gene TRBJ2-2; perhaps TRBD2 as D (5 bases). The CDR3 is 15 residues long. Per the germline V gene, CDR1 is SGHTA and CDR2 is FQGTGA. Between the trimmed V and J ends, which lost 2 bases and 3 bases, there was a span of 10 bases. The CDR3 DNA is TGTGCCAGCAGCTTATTCGGGGTGCACACCGGGGAGCTGTTTTTT. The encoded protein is CASSLFGVHTGELFF.

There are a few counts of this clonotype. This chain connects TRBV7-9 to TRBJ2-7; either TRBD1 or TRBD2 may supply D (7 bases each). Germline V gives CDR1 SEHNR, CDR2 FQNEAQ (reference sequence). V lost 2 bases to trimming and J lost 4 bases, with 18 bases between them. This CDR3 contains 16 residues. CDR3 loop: CASSLNSGTAIYEQYF. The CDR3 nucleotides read TGTGCCAGCAGCTTAAACAGCGGGACAGCAATTTACGAGCAGTACTTC.

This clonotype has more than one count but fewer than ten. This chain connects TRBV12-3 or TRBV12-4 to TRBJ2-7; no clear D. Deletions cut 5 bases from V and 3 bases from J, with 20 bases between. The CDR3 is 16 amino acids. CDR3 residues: CASSQIPPGGSYEQYF. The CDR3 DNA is TGTGCCAGCAGTCAAATCCCTCCGGGCGGAAGCTACGAGCAGTACTTC.

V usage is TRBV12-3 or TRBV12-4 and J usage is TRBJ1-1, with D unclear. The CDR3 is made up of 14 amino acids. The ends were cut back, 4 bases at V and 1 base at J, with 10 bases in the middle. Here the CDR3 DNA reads TGTGCCAGCAGTTCCGGACGGACGAACACTGAAGCTTTCTTT. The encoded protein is CASSSGRTNTEAFF.

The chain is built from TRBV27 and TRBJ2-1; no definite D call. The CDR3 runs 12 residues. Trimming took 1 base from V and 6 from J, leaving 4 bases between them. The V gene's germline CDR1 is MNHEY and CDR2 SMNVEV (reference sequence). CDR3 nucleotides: TGTGCCAGCAGTTTATGGGGCAATGAGCAGTTCTTC. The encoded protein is CASSLWGNEQFF.